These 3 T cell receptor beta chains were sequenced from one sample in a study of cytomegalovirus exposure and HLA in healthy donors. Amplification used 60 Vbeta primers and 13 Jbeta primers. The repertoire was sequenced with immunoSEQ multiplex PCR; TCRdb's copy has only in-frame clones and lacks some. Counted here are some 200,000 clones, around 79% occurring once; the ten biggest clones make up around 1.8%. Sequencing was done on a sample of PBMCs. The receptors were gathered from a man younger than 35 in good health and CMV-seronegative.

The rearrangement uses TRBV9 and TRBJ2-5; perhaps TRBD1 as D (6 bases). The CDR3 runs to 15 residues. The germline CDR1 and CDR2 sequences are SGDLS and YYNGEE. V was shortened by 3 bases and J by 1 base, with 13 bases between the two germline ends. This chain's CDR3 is CASSAREGGQETQYF. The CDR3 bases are TGTGCCAGCAGCGCGAGGGAAGGGGGCCAAGAGACCCAGTACTTC.

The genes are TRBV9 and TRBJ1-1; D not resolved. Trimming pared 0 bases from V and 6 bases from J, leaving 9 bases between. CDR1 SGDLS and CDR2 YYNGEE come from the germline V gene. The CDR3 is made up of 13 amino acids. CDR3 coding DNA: TGTGCCAGCAGCGTAGGGAGGGATGCTGAAGCTTTCTTT. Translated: CASSVGRDAEAFF.

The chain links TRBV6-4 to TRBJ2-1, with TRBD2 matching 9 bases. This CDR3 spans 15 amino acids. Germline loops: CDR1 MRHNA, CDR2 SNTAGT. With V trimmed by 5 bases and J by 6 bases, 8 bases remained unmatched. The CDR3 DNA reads TGTGCCAGCAGTCAGACTAGCGGAGTCTTCAATGAGCAGTTCTTC. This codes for CASSQTSGVFNEQFF.